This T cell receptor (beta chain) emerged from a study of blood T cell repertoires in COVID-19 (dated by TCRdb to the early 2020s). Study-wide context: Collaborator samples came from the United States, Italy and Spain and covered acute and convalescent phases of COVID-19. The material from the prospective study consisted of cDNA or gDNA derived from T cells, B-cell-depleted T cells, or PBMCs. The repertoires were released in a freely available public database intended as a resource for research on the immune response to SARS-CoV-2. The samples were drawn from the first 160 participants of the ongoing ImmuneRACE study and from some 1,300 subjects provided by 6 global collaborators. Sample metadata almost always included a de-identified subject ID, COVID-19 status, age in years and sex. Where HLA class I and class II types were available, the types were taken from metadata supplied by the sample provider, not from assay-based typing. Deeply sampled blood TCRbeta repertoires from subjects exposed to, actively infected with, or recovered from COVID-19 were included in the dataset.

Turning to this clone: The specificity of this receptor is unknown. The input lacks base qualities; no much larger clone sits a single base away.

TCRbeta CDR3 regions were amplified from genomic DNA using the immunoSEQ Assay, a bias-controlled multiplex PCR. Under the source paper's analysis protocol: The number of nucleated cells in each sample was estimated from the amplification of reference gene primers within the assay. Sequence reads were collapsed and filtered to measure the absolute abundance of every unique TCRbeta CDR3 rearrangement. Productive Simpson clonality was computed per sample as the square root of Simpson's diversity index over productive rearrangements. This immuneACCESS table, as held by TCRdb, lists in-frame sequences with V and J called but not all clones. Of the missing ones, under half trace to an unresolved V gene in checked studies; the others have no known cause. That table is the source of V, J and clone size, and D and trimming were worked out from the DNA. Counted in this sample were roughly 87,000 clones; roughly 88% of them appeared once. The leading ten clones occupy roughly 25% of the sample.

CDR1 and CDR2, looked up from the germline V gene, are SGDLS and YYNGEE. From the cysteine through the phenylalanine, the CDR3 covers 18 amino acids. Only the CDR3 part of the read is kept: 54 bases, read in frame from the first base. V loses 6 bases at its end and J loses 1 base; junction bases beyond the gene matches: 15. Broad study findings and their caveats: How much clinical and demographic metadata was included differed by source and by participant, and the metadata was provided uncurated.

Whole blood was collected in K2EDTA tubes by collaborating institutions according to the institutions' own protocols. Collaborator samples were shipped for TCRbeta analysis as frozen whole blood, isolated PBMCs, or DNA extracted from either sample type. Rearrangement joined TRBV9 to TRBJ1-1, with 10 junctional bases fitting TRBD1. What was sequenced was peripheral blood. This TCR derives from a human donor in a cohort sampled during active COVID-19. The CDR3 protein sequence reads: CASTPSDRGLYENTEAFF. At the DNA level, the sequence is TGTGCCAGCACCCCAAGTGACAGGGGGCTTTATGAGAACACTGAAGCTTTCTTT.